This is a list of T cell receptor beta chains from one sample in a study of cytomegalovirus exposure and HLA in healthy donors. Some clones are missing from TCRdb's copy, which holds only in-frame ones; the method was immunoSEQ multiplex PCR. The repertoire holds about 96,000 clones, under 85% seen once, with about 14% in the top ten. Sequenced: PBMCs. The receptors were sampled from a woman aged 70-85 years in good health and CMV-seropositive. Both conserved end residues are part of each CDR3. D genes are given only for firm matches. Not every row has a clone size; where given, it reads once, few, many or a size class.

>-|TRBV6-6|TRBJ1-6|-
TGTGCCAGCAGTTACCCCGAGGCACCCCTCCACTTT
CASSYPEAPLHF
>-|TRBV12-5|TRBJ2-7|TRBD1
TGTGCTAGTGGTTCCGGGACAGGGAGGTACGAGCAGTACTTC
CASGSGTGRYEQYF
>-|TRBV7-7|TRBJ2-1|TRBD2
TGTGCTAGCAGCTTAGCGGGGAGGCATGAGCAGTTCTTC
CASSLAGRHEQFF
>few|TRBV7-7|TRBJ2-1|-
TGTGCTAGCAGCCCCCGTAATGGGCGGGACTCCTACAATGAGCAGTTCTTC
CASSPRNGRDSYNEQFF
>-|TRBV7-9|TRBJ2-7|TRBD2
TGTTCCAGCTCCCGGACTAGCGGGATGAACGAGCAGTACTTC
CSSSRTSGMNEQYF
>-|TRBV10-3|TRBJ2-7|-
TGTGCCATCAGTGAGTCAGGGACACCCTACGAGCAGTACTTC
CAISESGTPYEQYF
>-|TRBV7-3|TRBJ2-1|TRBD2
TGTGCCAGCAGCAAGGGACTAGCGGAGTACAATGAGCAGTTCTTC
CASSKGLAEYNEQFF
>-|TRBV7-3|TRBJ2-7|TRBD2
TGTGCCAGCAGCTTAACTCCTCCTGCACTAGCGGGGGACTACGAGCAGTACTTC
CASSLTPPALAGDYEQYF
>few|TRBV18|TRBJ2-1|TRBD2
TGTGCCAGCTCACCAGTACTAGCGATCTCCTACAATGAGCAGTTCTTC
CASSPVLAISYNEQFF
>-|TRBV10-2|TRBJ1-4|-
TGCGCCAGCAGCCCCGACGCACCGGGAACAACTAATGAAAAACTGTTTTTT
CASSPDAPGTTNEKLFF
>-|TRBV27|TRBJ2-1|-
TGTGCCAGCCAACGCAGGGGCCCCGTCACTAGCTCCTACAATGAGCAGTTCTTC
CASQRRGPVTSSYNEQFF
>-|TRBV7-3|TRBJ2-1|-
TGTGCCAGCAGCCCGTTTTTCGGCAATGAGCAGTTCTTC
CASSPFFGNEQFF
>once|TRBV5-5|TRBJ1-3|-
TGTGCCAGCAGCGGCACCGGGACACTGGCCGGGGAAAACACCATATATTTT
CASSGTGTLAGENTIYF
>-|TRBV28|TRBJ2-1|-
TGTGCCAGCAGTCGCTACAATGAGCAGTTCTTC
CASSRYNEQFF
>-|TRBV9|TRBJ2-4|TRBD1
TGTGCCAGCAGCCCCGCCCCGACAGGGCGGGACATTCAGTACTTC
CASSPAPTGRDIQYF
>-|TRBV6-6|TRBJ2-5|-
TGTGCCAGCAGCTCCGGCGGGGAGACCCAGTACTTC
CASSSGGETQYF
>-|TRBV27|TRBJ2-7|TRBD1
TGTGCCAGCAGTTTGTCAAACAGGGGTTACGAGCAGTACTTC
CASSLSNRGYEQYF
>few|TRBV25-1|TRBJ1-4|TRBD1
TGTGCCAGCAGTGAAACAGGGGCCCTGGACGGAAAACTGTTTTTT
CASSETGALDGKLFF
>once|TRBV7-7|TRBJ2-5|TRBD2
TGTGCCTCGGGAGCTTTGACTAGCGGGGGGACCCAGTACTTC
CASGALTSGGTQYF
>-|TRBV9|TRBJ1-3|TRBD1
TGTGCCAGCAGCGTGGGGGGACAGCAGCTTCACTCTGGAAACACCATATATTTT
CASSVGGQQLHSGNTIYF
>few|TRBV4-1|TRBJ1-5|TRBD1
TGCGCCAGCAGCCGTGAGAGTACAGGGGCATATCAGCCCCAGCATTTT
CASSRESTGAYQPQHF
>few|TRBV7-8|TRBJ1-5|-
TGTGCCACCCGAGCCTTGGCGGATCAGCCCCAGCATTTT
CATRALADQPQHF
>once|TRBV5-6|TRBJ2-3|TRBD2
TGTGCCAGCAGCTTGGGGGTAATAGCCGCGGGAGGGACAGATACGCAGTATTTT
CASSLGVIAAGGTDTQYF
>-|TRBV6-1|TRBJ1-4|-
TGTGCCAGCAGCCCTCAGGGGCATGAAAAACTGTTTTTT
CASSPQGHEKLFF
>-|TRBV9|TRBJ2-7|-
TGTGCCAGCAGCGTAGGCGGGACGTCAACCTACGAGCAGTACTTC
CASSVGGTSTYEQYF
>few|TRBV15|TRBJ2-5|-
TGTGCCACCAGCAGAGATTTGGGGCTCTCCGTTCAAGAGACCCAGTACTTC
CATSRDLGLSVQETQYF
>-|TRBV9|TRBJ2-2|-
TGTGCCAGCAGCGTAGACCTAGCCATGAACACCGGGGAGCTGTTTTTT
CASSVDLAMNTGELFF
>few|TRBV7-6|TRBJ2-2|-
TGTGCCAGCAGCTTAAGGACTGTCGCGAACACCGGGGAGCTGTTTTTT
CASSLRTVANTGELFF
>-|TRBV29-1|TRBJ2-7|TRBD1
TGCAGCGTTGAGGGGACAGTTTCCTACGAGCAGTACTTC
CSVEGTVSYEQYF
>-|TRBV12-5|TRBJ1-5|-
TGTGCTAGTGCCTTAACCTCAGGGGTTCGCAATCAGCCCCAGCATTTT
CASALTSGVRNQPQHF
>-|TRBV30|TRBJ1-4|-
TGTGCCTGGAAAAGTGGGTTGGGAGTTAATGAAAAACTGTTTTTT
CAWKSGLGVNEKLFF
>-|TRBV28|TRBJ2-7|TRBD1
TGTGCAACAGAGGGACAGGGGGCTGGCGAGCAGTACTTC
CATEGQGAGEQYF
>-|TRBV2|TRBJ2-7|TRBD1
TGTGCCAGCAGTGTGACAGGGTTCTACGAGCAGTACTTC
CASSVTGFYEQYF
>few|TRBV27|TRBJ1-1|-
TGTGCCAGCAGTTTATCGGGCCCGGGACAAAACGCCGAAGCTTTCTTT
CASSLSGPGQNAEAFF